This T cell receptor (beta chain) was sequenced during a study of cytomegalovirus exposure and HLA in healthy donors (dated by TCRdb to the late 2010s). About the full investigation: According to an earlier analysis of 587 of the donors, roughly 180 million T cells yielded roughly 110 million unique TCR beta sequences and around 280 Gb of sequence data. On average, roughly 240,000 unique TCR beta nucleotide sequences were sequenced per donor among 350 to 400 genotyped donors of the cohort, with roughly 20% of those sequences being non-productive. To decide whether each TCR beta V gene segment behaved as functional or pseudogenic, an earlier analysis of some 600 of the donors relied on high-throughput TCR beta sequencing. The number of typed donors differed by locus: roughly 620-630 for A, B, C, DRB1 and DQB1; roughly 510 for DQA1; 606 for DPA1; and around 450 for DPB1. High-throughput TCR immunosequencing, statistical association of individual TCRs with disease status, and machine learning were combined to predict cytomegalovirus infection status. The T cell repertoires of under 700 subjects were profiled by immunosequencing and related to cytomegalovirus serostatus. The study aimed to test whether signatures of past pathogen exposure could be identified by cataloging public T cell receptors. To study patterns of TCR occurrence, a later analysis re-analyzed previously published TCR beta repertoires from 700 or so donors and added high-resolution HLA genotyping. Four or five DR-DQ haplotypes were handled as single units for association and clustering because linkage in the cohort was strong. HLA typing included class I and class II loci at four-digit resolution. Rather than drawing on any new phenotypic data, the later analysis identified candidate immune exposures from TCR beta sequences and the way those sequences occurred across donors. Roughly 300 gigabases of sequencing data and roughly 81 million unique TCR sequences made up an early release that covered over 550 HLA-typed donors. Besides the first cohort of roughly 640 subjects, a separate validation cohort made up of 120 different subjects was used. Donor age, sex, ethnicity and CMV serostatus were compiled alongside the repertoire data. Genome-wide SNP genotypes for about 55% of the 666 donors were used in a later genetic analysis, which treated that subset as a discovery cohort. Every discovery cohort repertoire had been produced on one sequencing platform. The genetic ancestry cluster associated with self-reported Caucasian donors included 70% to 85% of the approximately 400 genotyped donors. On the study overall, not on this receptor specifically: According to a later analysis, TCR association rates differed among HLA loci, with DRB1 alleles showing the most associated TCRs and HLA-C alleles showing the fewest. Correlated functional status among segregating V segments might be attributable to linkage disequilibrium, but an unknown experimental factor could not be ruled out. Most TCR sequences were seen in very few donors, while some public TCRs were found in many individuals. According to the authors, the approach could potentially be generalized to other disease states and immunological phenotypes. Some IMGT-functional V segments, including TRBV6-2 and TRBV6-3, could not be told apart with the 87-base-pair reads, so those segments were excluded. In a later genetic analysis, a missense DCLRE1C variant was associated with V-gene and J-gene trimming of TCR beta chains, and the association was replicated in an independent cohort. Specific HLA alleles were associated with roughly 16,000 TCR beta sequences at a false discovery rate of 0.05 in a later analysis. A later analysis reported that several top co-occurrence clusters appeared linked to parvovirus B19, influenza, CMV and Epstein-Barr virus. A further reported finding was that TCR beta sequences accurately predicted the HLA-A and HLA-B alleles for most subjects in the first cohort. Presence/absence analyses assumed roughly uniform sequencing depth across donors, an assumption that may not hold. A few of the identified cytomegalovirus-associated TCR beta chains were confirmed in vitro to be specific for cytomegalovirus antigens. Because some donors lacked HLA typing at each locus, the association tests relied only on the typed subset. Because counts were too low, some 16 rarely observed V segments, including chromosome 9 orphons, were excluded from the earlier analysis of 587 of the donors. The only immune exposure information available for the cohort was CMV serostatus. The cohort was sequenced for TCR beta chains only, and without alpha or paired-chain data the features that could be detected were limited. A later analysis found that most CMV-associated TCR beta chains appeared HLA-restricted, with HLA associations seemingly driven largely by CMV exposure. A cluster of highly shared sequence variants was judged likely to be a technical artifact of the sequencing pipeline. The study gave a list of 150 to 200 TCR beta chains associated with cytomegalovirus. An earlier analysis of some 560 of the donors showed that most TCR beta V segments appeared in productive rearrangements either about 87% or about 30% of the time, which broadly matched IMGT annotations. Compared with the roughly 700-donor mean, donors in an Asian-associated ancestry cluster had fewer N-insertions in productive TCRs, according to a later genetic analysis. In a later analysis, HLA-associated TCR beta chains were found to be more clonally expanded and to have lower generation probabilities than equally common non-associated chains. Strong co-occurrence of HLA alleles, especially DR and DQ, made assigning TCR associations to individual alleles difficult. Cytomegalovirus status was reported to be diagnosed by the classifier with high specificity and sensitivity in both the original and validation cohorts.

Inclusive of the bounding cysteine and phenylalanine, the CDR3 is 15 residues long. This entry keeps only the CDR3 DNA: 45 bases, framed from base 1. The germline V gene (reference sequence) specifies LNHDA as CDR1 and SQIVND as CDR2. Trimming costs V 7 bases and J 5 bases, and their ends lie 18 bases apart. The cohort comprised some 700 healthy bone marrow donors. At the time of sampling, every cohort member was nominally healthy, though immune exposures that went unrecorded were likely present. The donor tested CMV seronegative, placing the donor among the 350 or so seronegative members of the cohort. A peripheral blood sample was provided by each donor, and peripheral blood mononuclear cells were used for TCR beta sequencing. Genomic DNA was extracted from the blood cell samples with the Qiagen DNeasy Blood Extraction Kit. Libraries came from the immunoSEQ multiplex PCR assay. For the multiplex PCR, a mixture combining 60 forward primers for TCR Vbeta segments and 13 reverse primers for TCR Jbeta segments was used. The CDR3 region of rearranged TCR beta genes was amplified from genomic DNA by a multiplex PCR assay. On the Illumina HiSeq System, the amplified TCR beta libraries were sequenced as 87-base-pair reads. In the source study's methods: In a later analysis, roughly 80 million unique TCR beta chains were counted across the 650 to 700 repertoires, and approximately 9.9 million of these chains were shared by at least two donors. To remove PCR and sequencing errors, raw reads were error-corrected and collapsed into unique sequences using a nearest-neighbor algorithm that merged closely related sequences. Alignment of CDR3 sequences to IMGT reference sequences was used to assign V, D and J gene segments. Each retained sequence needed at least a six-nucleotide match to both a V gene segment and a J gene segment. A rearrangement was called productive if the CDR3 had no stop codons and remained in frame with V and J, and every other rearrangement was called non-productive. CDR3 was defined by IMGT convention, running from the second conserved V-encoded cysteine to the conserved J-encoded phenylalanine. Sequences without an unambiguous match to a single V gene segment were excluded from the earlier analysis of approximately 560 of the donors. An earlier analysis of under 750 of the donors called V segments functional above 56.7% productive rearrangements and segregating when the between-donor standard deviation exceeded 5%. A statistical classification framework was built for diagnosing cytomegalovirus status from the catalog of TCR beta chain sequences. In a later analysis, V and J genes were assigned by comparing TCR nucleotide sequences against IMGT/GENE-DB human TR gene sequences. The TCRdist pipeline was used in a later analysis to assign CDR3 sequences and most-parsimonious VDJ recombination scenarios. A later analysis defined each TCR beta chain by its CDR3 amino acid sequence plus V-gene family, and excluded reads lacking a unique V-gene family. As a way to deal with suspected cross-contamination and a sequencing artifact, a later analysis dropped approximately 590 nucleotide sequences that were highly shared and had low generation probability. For each public chain, a later analysis derived a clonal expansion index from normalized ranks of inferred template counts within each repertoire. A later analysis computed generation probabilities with a VDJ recombination model fitted to out-of-frame rearrangements, and checked the results against IGoR. Hypergeometric tests were used in a later analysis to score TCR-TCR, TCR-HLA and TCR-CMV co-occurrence, with a repertoire-size bias correction applied to the TCR pairs. In a later analysis, false discovery rates were estimated by permuting HLA or CMV assignments 20 times. In a later analysis, co-occurring TCRs were grouped with DBSCAN, and TCRdist sequence similarity was added when clustering was performed within HLA-allele-positive subsets. Repertoires with fewer than 30,000 or more than 120,000 public chains, plus five repertoires with anomalous nucleotide sharing, were excluded from co-occurrence clustering. TCRdb mirrors the immuneACCESS table, restricted to in-frame sequences. Some clones are absent from its copies; in checked studies, under half trace to an unresolved V gene, and the reason for the others is unknown. From that table come the V and J calls and clone size; the DNA was used to work out D and trimming. A total of about 150,000 clones appear in this sample, 65% to 80% of them only once. The top ten constitute about 6.5% of the sample.

Points on this clone: Its antigen remains unidentified. No much larger clonotype is one base removed from it; base qualities were not supplied.

This clonotype was sampled from a man aged 25-45 years in good health and CMV-seronegative. The sample comprised PBMCs. This receptor chain uses TRBV19 and TRBJ1-5; a tentative D call is TRBD1 (6 bases match). Here the CDR3 is given as CASKGGQGRYQPQHF. Here is the DNA: TGTGCCAGTAAGGGGGGGCAGGGCCGGTATCAGCCCCAGCATTTT.